The next 9 T cell receptor beta chains were all read from a single sample in a study of vaccination and CD4 T cells after COVID-19. Documented treatment: roughly ten-day PBMC culture with coronavirus spike peptide pools or control peptides (ViraFEST assay). Their target antigens are unknown. The Oncomine TCR Beta short-read assay generated sequence data from the DNA of cultured CD4+ T cells. TCRdb re-analysed the PCR reads in MiXCR, keeping a single row per CDR3 protein. The sample lists about 15,000 distinct CDR3 sequences; roughly 70% were seen once. The specimen was CD4+ T cells from blood, cultured in vitro. Receptors were obtained from a human donor who had recovered from COVID-19.

The chain is built from TRBV19 and TRBJ2-1; 9 bases match TRBD1. After removal of 5 bases from V and 9 bases from J, the junction contained 11 bases not matched to a gene. Germline-derived CDR1 and CDR2 are LNHDA and SQIVND (reference sequence). The CDR3 sequence is 15 residues long. The CDR3 DNA follows: TGTGCCAGTAGTTCCACGGGACAGGGATATAGTGAGCAGTTCTTC. Protein: CASSSTGQGYSEQFF.

This clonotype was observed a few times. The chain combines TRBV24-1 with TRBJ1-5, with a weak D call TRBD1 (5 bases). The CDR3 extends over 13 amino acids. The V end lost 7 bases, the J end lost 4 bases, and 10 bases lay between the germline ends. Germline V gives CDR1 KGHDR, CDR2 SFDVKD. In nucleotides, the CDR3 is TGTGCCACCAGCCGGGACCCGAATCAGCCCCAGCATTTT. Translated: CATSRDPNQPQHF.

This sequence joins TRBV6-4 and TRBJ1-1; D is uncertain. Germline V CDR1 and CDR2: MRHNA, SNTAGT. This CDR3 comprises 12 residues. The V end was cut by 4 bases, the J end by 7 bases, with 10 bases between. DNA of the CDR3: TGTGCCAGCAGTGGCCTGGAGCTTGAAGCTTTCTTT. It translates to CASSGLELEAFF.

This clonotype is a singleton in its sample. V is TRBV20-1 and J is TRBJ1-3; TRBD1 matches 7 bases. Trimming cost V 0 bases and J 4 bases; bases outside gene matches: 6. Germline V gene data show CDR1 as DFQATT and CDR2 as SNEGSKA (reference sequence). The CDR3 loop spans 15 amino acids. DNA of the CDR3: TGCAGTGCTAGAGAATGGGGACAGACCGGAAACACCATATATTTT. Protein product: CSAREWGQTGNTIYF.

This sequence joins TRBV6-5 and TRBJ1-1; tentative D call: TRBD1 (6 bases). The CDR3 length is 18 residues. The germline CDR1 and CDR2 sequences are MNHEY and SVGAGI. V lost 0 bases and J 1 base, leaving 18 bases between the germline ends. CDR3 protein: CASSYSGGGGGGNTEAFF. The CDR3 DNA sequence: TGTGCCAGCAGTTACTCTGGGGGAGGGGGAGGCGGGAACACTGAAGCTTTCTTT.

The table lists this clonotype with a few counts. The rearrangement uses TRBV7-2 and TRBJ1-1, with unresolved D. The germline CDR1 and CDR2 sequences are SGHTA and FQGNSA. Deletions cut 7 bases from V and 4 bases from J, with 13 bases between. The CDR3 is 13 amino acids. The CDR3 coding sequence is TGTGCCAGCACCTCTTATCAGACCACTGAAGCTTTCTTT. Its protein product is CASTSYQTTEAFF.

The chain recombines TRBV4-3 with TRBJ1-6; no clear D. Germline loops: CDR1 LGHNA, CDR2 YSLEER. The CDR3 consists of 15 residues. Trimming left V 0 bases short and J 9 bases short, with 12 bases between. This CDR3 is CASSQESPGFSPLHF. CDR3 sequence (DNA): TGCGCCAGCAGCCAAGAATCTCCCGGATTTTCACCCCTCCACTTT.

This clonotype was detected a few times. This chain connects TRBV7-9 to TRBJ1-2, with TRBD1 identical over 9 bases. Germline-derived CDR1 and CDR2 are SEHNR and FQNEAQ (reference sequence). The CDR3 length is 16 residues. The V gene end was trimmed by 5 bases and the J gene end by 0 bases; junction bases not matched to a gene: 7. In DNA, the CDR3 is TGTGCCAGCAGCGACCCCAGACAGGGGGCTAACTATGGCTACACCTTC. It encodes CASSDPRQGANYGYTF.

This chain uses TRBV2 with TRBJ1-5, with D possibly being TRBD1 (5 bases). Trimming left V 3 bases short and J 2 bases short, with 11 bases between. This CDR3 spans 15 amino acids. Germline assignment: CDR1 SNHLY and CDR2 FYNNEI. The CDR3 loop is CASSDQGTGNQPQHF. The CDR3 DNA is TGTGCCAGCAGTGATCAGGGAACGGGCAATCAGCCCCAGCATTTT.